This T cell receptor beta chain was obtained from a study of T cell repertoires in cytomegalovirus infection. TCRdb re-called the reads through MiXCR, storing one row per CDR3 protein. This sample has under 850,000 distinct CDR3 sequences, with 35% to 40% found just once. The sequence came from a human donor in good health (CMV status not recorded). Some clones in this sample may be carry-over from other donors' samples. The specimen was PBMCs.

The CDR3 DNA is TGTGCCAGCAGCCGATCACGGACAAATAACTATGGCTACACCTTC. It yields the protein CASSRSRTNNYGYTF. V and J are TRBV12-3 or TRBV12-4 and TRBJ1-2; a possible D gene is TRBD1 (5 bases). This CDR3 has 15 amino acids. Trimming removed 6 bases from V and 1 base from J, with 15 bases in between.